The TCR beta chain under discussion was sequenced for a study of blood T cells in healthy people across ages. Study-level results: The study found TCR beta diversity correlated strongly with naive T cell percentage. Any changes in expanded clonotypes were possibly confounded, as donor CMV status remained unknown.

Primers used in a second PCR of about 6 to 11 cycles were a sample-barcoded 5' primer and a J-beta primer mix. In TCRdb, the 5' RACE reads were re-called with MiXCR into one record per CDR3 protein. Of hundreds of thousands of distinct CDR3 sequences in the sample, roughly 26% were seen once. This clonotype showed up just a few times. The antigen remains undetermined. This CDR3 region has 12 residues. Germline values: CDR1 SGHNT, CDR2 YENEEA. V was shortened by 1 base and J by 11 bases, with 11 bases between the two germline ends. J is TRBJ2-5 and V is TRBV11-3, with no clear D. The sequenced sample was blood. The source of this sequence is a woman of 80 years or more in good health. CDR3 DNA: TGTGCCAGCAGCTTAGTAGAGGCTGAGCAGTACTTC. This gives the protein CASSLVEAEQYF. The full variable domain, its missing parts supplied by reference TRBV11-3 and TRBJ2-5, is EAGVVQSPRYKIIEKKQPVAFWCNPISGHNTLYWYLQNLGQGPELLIRYENEEAVDDSQLPKDRFSAERLKGVDSTLKIQPAELGDSAVYLCASSLVEAEQYFGPGTRLLVL.